The 13 T cell receptor beta chains below all came from one sample that was sequenced in a study of blood T cell repertoires in COVID-19. Assay used: immunoSEQ multiplex PCR; TCRdb lists only in-frame clones, some missing. The data hold about 110,000 clones, with 70% to 85% observed a single time. The sequencing sample was made of peripheral blood. All receptors derive from a man in his 70s with active or convalescent COVID-19.

A single count supports this clone. The chain uses TRBV19 and TRBJ1-3; TRBD1 might be the D (5 bases). The V gene lost 2 bases and the J gene lost 0 bases, with 17 bases spanning the gap. The CDR3 consists of 18 residues. CDR1 and CDR2 (germline): LNHDA, SQIVND (reference sequence). CDR3: CASSISGAQISSGNTIYF. The CDR3 DNA sequence: TGTGCCAGTAGTATAAGCGGGGCCCAAATCTCCTCTGGAAACACCATATATTTT.

This clone was counted once. The V gene is TRBV6-5, the J gene TRBJ1-5; 7 bases map to TRBD1. This CDR3 comprises 14 residues. After removal of 0 bases from V and 9 bases from J, the junction contained 5 bases not matched to a gene. The V gene's germline CDR1 is MNHEY and CDR2 SVGAGI. CDR3: CASSYSGTVWPQHF. CDR3 bases: TGTGCCAGCAGTTACTCAGGGACAGTATGGCCCCAGCATTTT.

This chain links TRBV5-1 with TRBJ1-2; 9 bases line up with TRBD1. V dropped 1 base and J dropped 5; count of bases not matched to a gene: 3. The length of the CDR3 is 14 residues. The germline gives CDR1 SGHRS, CDR2 YFSETQ. The CDR3 spells CASSLQDRGYGYTF. In nucleotides, the CDR3 is TGCGCCAGCAGCTTGCAGGACAGGGGTTATGGCTACACCTTC.

This clone was detected only once. This rearrangement joins TRBV4-1 to TRBJ2-5; 8 bases align to TRBD2. J gave up 1 base and V 3 bases, and 4 bases lay outside the gene matches. The germline gives CDR1 MGHRA, CDR2 YSYEKL. The CDR3 runs 15 residues. The CDR3: CASSQVGLAQETQYF. In nucleotides, the CDR3 is TGCGCCAGCAGCCAGGTCGGACTAGCCCAAGAGACCCAGTACTTC.

V and J are TRBV7-9 and TRBJ2-2; possible D gene TRBD1, 6 bases. V lost 5 bases to trimming and J lost 2 bases, with 12 bases between them. Germline CDR1 and CDR2: SEHNR and FQNEAQ (reference sequence). The CDR3 is 15 residues long. The CDR3 here is CASSHRDTNTGELFF. As DNA, the CDR3 is TGTGCCAGCAGCCACCGGGACACAAACACCGGGGAGCTGTTTTTT.

The chain joins TRBV5-4 to TRBJ1-1, with D unresolved. The germline V gene has CDR1 SGHNT and CDR2 YYREEE (reference sequence). The CDR3 extends over 14 amino acids. Deletions cut 0 bases from V and 0 bases from J, with 6 bases between. The CDR3 region has the DNA TGTGCCAGCAGCTTGGAACTGTTGAACACTGAAGCTTTCTTT. Its translation is CASSLELLNTEAFF.

With regard to this clone: Other DNA sequences from this sample encode an identical CDR3 as well. V usage is TRBV5-1 and J usage is TRBJ1-4; 8 nucleotides match TRBD1. V lost 4 bases and J lost 8; bases outside the gene matches: 13. Germline V gene lookup returns CDR1 SGHRS and CDR2 YFSETQ. The CDR3 is made up of 16 amino acids. The CDR3 is CASSPGQATTNEKLFF. The CDR3 nucleotides read TGCGCCAGCAGCCCGGGACAGGCAACTACAAACGAAAAACTGTTTTTT. The whole variable domain, remainder taken from reference TRBV5-1 and TRBJ1-4, is KAGVTQTPRYLIKTRGQQVTLSCSPISGHRSVSWYQQTPGQGLQFLFEYFSETQRNKGNFPGRFSGRQFSNSRSEMNVSTLELGDSALYLCASSPGQATTNEKLFFGSGTQLSVL.

The chain links TRBV5-5 to TRBJ2-7; unclear D gene. This CDR3 spans 14 amino acids. The ends were cut back, 0 bases at V and 3 bases at J, with 10 bases in the middle. Germline CDR1 and CDR2: SGHKS and YYEKEE (reference sequence). The CDR3 DNA reads TGTGCCAGCAGCTTGGTTGGGCAGCTCTACGAGCAGTACTTC. Translated: CASSLVGQLYEQYF. Filled out from reference TRBV5-5 and TRBJ2-7, the complete variable domain reads DAGVTQSPTHLIKTRGQQVTLRCSPISGHKSVSWYQQVLGQGPQFIFQYYEKEERGRGNFPDRFSARQFPNYSSELNVNALLLGDSALYLCASSLVGQLYEQYFGPGTRLTVT.

CDR3 amino acids: CASSQDPGGGRETQYF. In DNA, the CDR3 is TGTGCCAGCAGCCAAGATCCCGGGGGGGGCCGTGAGACCCAGTACTTC. The chain uses TRBV3-1 (or the pseudogene TRBV3-2) and TRBJ2-5; TRBD2 aligns across 8 bases. The CDR3 contains 16 residues. Unmatched junction bases numbered 8, after V lost 0 bases and J lost 5 bases. The germline V gene encodes CDR1 LGHDT and CDR2 YNNKEL (reference sequence).

This clone was observed a few times. The rearrangement joins TRBV2 to TRBJ2-2, with D tentatively TRBD1 (5 bases). V gave up 7 bases and J gave up 0 bases, with 12 bases separating them. Per the germline V gene, CDR1 is SNHLY and CDR2 is FYNNEI. The CDR3 extends over 15 amino acids. The CDR3 DNA is TGTGCCAGCACCGTGGGGCAGCCGAACACCGGGGAGCTGTTTTTT. It specifies CASTVGQPNTGELFF.

The chain uses TRBV7-2 and TRBJ1-1; 8 positions match TRBD1. The CDR3 has 15 amino acids. The trim removed 5 bases at V and 1 base at J, leaving 6 bases unmatched. Germline CDR1 SGHTA, CDR2 FQGNSA. The CDR3 here is CASSPRTGRNTEAFF. The CDR3 region has the DNA TGTGCCAGCAGCCCTCGGACAGGGCGGAACACTGAAGCTTTCTTT. Full variable domain (missing parts from reference TRBV7-2 and TRBJ1-1): GAGVSQSPSNKVTEKGKDVELRCDPISGHTALYWYRQSLGQGLEFLIYFQGNSAPDKSGLPSDRFSAERTGGSVSTLTIQRTQQEDSAVYLCASSPRTGRNTEAFFGQGTRLTVV.

The V and J genes are TRBV5-1 and TRBJ2-1, with a weak D call TRBD2 (5 bases). From germline, CDR1 is SGHRS and CDR2 YFSETQ. CDR3 size: 15 residues. Trimming took 0 bases from V and 4 from J, leaving 11 bases between them. The CDR3 bases are TGCGCCAGCAGCTTGGCTGCGGAGGATTACAATGAGCAGTTCTTC. The encoded protein is CASSLAAEDYNEQFF.

V and J are TRBV6-6 and TRBJ1-1; no definite D call. Germline V gene data show CDR1 as MNHNY and CDR2 as SVGAGI (reference sequence). The CDR3 is 15 residues long. V lost 5 bases to trimming and J lost 0 bases, with 13 bases between them. The CDR3: CASSPLGGMNTEAFF. In nucleotides, the CDR3 is TGTGCCAGCAGTCCCTTGGGAGGCATGAACACTGAAGCTTTCTTT.